This TCR beta chain was obtained from a study of identical twins. Study-wide findings and caveats: For out-of-frame beta sequences, excess twin sharing was weaker. Insertions were fewer in abundant cord blood beta clonotypes, whereas memory repertoires showed none of this pattern. Rather than following the same donors, the conclusions depended on cross-sectional statistical analysis.

Template switching created a universal primer site, and the cDNA included unique molecular identifiers. Via MiXCR, TCRdb re-called the 5' RACE reads, giving one row per CDR3 protein. Among about 450,000 distinct CDR3 sequences listed, around 18% were seen once. This clonotype was detected ten times or more. Its antigen is undetermined. With 5 bases removed from V and 4 bases from J, the gap between germline ends came to 6 bases. The V gene's germline CDR1 is DFQATT and CDR2 SNEGSKA (reference sequence). This CDR3 is built from 11 residues. The chain employs TRBV20-1 and TRBJ2-1; D unresolved. This TCR derives from a man between 45 and 60 years old in good health. The specimen sequenced was naive T cells sorted from blood. CDR3 protein: CSAPRYNEQFF. The CDR3 bases are TGCAGTGCTCCAAGATACAATGAGCAGTTCTTC.